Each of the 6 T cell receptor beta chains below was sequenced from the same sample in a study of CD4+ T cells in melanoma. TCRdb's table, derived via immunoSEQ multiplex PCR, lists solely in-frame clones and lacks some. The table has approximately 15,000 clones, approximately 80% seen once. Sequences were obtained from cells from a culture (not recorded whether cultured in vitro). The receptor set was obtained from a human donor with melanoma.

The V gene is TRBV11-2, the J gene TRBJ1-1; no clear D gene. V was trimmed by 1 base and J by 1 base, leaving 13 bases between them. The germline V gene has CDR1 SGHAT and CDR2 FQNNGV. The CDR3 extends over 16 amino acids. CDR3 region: CASSLVMGIKNTEAFF. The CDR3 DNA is TGTGCCAGCAGCTTAGTGATGGGAATTAAGAACACTGAAGCTTTCTTT.

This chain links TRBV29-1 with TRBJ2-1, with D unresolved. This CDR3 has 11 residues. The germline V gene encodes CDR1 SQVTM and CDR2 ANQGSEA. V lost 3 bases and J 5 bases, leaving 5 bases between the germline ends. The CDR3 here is CSVEGNNEQFF. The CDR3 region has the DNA TGCAGCGTTGAGGGTAACAATGAGCAGTTCTTC.

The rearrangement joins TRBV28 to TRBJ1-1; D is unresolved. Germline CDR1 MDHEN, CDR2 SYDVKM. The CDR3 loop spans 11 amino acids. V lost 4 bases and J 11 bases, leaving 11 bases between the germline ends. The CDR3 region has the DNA TGTGCCAGCAGTTCCCCTCTCATGGCTTTCTTT. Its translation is CASSSPLMAFF.

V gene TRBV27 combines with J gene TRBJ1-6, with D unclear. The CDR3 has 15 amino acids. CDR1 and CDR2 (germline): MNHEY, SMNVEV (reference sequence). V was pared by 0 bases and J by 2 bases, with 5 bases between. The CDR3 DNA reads TGTGCCAGCAGTTTATCCCCGGCCTATAATTCACCCCTCCACTTT. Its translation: CASSLSPAYNSPLHF.

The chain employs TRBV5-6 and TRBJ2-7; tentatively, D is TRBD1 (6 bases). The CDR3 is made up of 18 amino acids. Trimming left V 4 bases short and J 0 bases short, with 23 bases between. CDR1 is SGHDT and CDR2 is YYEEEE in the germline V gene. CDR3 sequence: CASSLSGPWDTISYEQYF. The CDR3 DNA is TGTGCCAGCAGCCTCAGTGGGCCCTGGGACACCATCTCCTACGAGCAGTACTTC.

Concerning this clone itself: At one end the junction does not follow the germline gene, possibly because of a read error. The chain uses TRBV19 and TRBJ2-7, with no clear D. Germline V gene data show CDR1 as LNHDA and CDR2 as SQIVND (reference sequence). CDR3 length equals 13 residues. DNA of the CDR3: TGTGCCAGTAGTATTGTTTCCGGCGATAAGACCCTTTTC. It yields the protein CASSIVSGDKTLF.